This passage covers 9 T cell receptor beta chains from one sample sequenced in a study of blood T cells in healthy people across ages (dated by TCRdb to between 2014 and 2017). The library was obtained by 5' RACE. The listed sequencing device is Illumina HiSeq 2500. A second PCR of about 7 to 12 cycles was run with a J-beta primer mix and a sample-barcoded 5' primer. The raw public data were reprocessed by TCRdb itself: fastp quality trimming at Q25, MiXCR clonotype calling, in-frame beta chains only. One record per CDR3 amino acid sequence lists the most common genes and DNA. Present in this sample are around 1.7 million distinct CDR3 sequences, under 30% of which were seen just once. 7.7% of the sample rests with the top ten. Input material: blood. These receptors were collected from a woman under 40 in good health.

The V call is TRBV11-2, the J call TRBJ2-1, with D tentatively TRBD2 (5 bases). Germline assignment: CDR1 SGHAT and CDR2 FQNNGV. V was trimmed by 0 bases and J by 8 bases, leaving 20 bases between them. The CDR3 is made up of 17 amino acids. CDR3 in amino acids: CASSLDLTGLDGDEQFF. Written as DNA, the CDR3 is TGTGCCAGCAGCTTAGACCTAACGGGATTAGACGGGGATGAGCAGTTCTTC.

This clonotype was seen a few times. This chain uses TRBV20-1 with TRBJ1-1; D not resolved. With 3 bases removed from V and 6 bases from J, the gap between germline ends came to 14 bases. The CDR3 length is 13 residues. CDR1 DFQATT and CDR2 SNEGSKA come from the germline V gene (reference sequence). CDR3 DNA sequence: TGCAGTGCTAGGAGGCTTGGTTTGTCTGAAGCTTTCTTT. Residues: CSARRLGLSEAFF.

The table lists this clonotype with a few counts. J is TRBJ1-4 and V is TRBV30; 7 nucleotides match TRBD1. Unmatched junction bases numbered 5, after V lost 1 base and J lost 15 bases. This CDR3 contains 11 residues. Germline assignment: CDR1 GTSNPN and CDR2 SVGIG (reference sequence). The CDR3 loop reads CAWSEGGGMFF. The DNA for the CDR3 is TGTGCCTGGAGTGAAGGGGGCGGGATGTTTTTT.

The V call is TRBV20-1, the J call TRBJ2-3, with a possible D match to TRBD2 (5 bases). Per the germline V gene, CDR1 is DFQATT and CDR2 is SNEGSKA (reference sequence). Trimming removed 3 bases from V and 4 bases from J, with 17 bases in between. This CDR3 is 15 amino acids long. This CDR3 is CSASTLGSWADTQYF. The CDR3 nucleotides are TGCAGTGCTAGCACCTTGGGGAGTTGGGCAGATACGCAGTATTTT.

This sequence joins TRBV5-1 and TRBJ2-5; D may correspond to TRBD1 or TRBD2 (6 bases each). Deletions cut 4 bases from V and 4 bases from J, with 17 bases between. This CDR3 has 15 residues. Germline values: CDR1 SGHRS, CDR2 YFSETQ. The CDR3 reads CASSATGAAVETQYF. The CDR3 nucleotides are TGCGCCAGCAGCGCGACGGGGGCTGCGGTAGAGACCCAGTACTTC.

This clonotype was observed once. For the CDR3, the DNA is TGCGCCAGCAGTTGGACAGGGCTCAATCAGCCCCAGCATTTT. Residues: CASSWTGLNQPQHF. The V call is TRBV5-1, the J call TRBJ1-5, with 8 positions matching TRBD1. CDR1 is SGHRS, CDR2 YFSETQ, per germline. The CDR3 spans 14 residues. Unmatched junction bases numbered 4, after V lost 5 bases and J lost 3 bases.

This clonotype was counted between two and nine times. The junction shows a germline mismatch at one end, possibly a read error. The chain is built from TRBV27 and TRBJ2-7; possibly TRBD1 for D (5 bases). The CDR3 contains 15 residues. The germline V gene encodes CDR1 MNHEY and CDR2 SMNVEV (reference sequence). In DNA, the CDR3 is TGTGCCTGCAGTTTATCGCAGGGTTGGACCTACGAGCAGTACTTC. Its protein is CACSLSQGWTYEQYF.

This clonotype was seen more than once but under ten times. The chain carries TRBV18 and TRBJ2-5; the D is unclear. The CDR3 spans 13 residues. Trimming shortened V by 0 bases and J by 2 bases, and 4 bases separated the two germline ends. The germline V gene has CDR1 KGHSH and CDR2 LQKENI. CDR3 in amino acids: CASSPPQQETQYF. DNA of the CDR3: TGTGCCAGCTCACCACCTCAACAAGAGACCCAGTACTTC.

There are many counts of this clonotype. The CDR3 DNA reads as TGCAGCGTTGAAGAGCGGACAGGGGCGGTCAATGAGCAGTTCTTC. Amino acid sequence: CSVEERTGAVNEQFF. The chain uses TRBV29-1 and TRBJ2-1, with 9 bases that match TRBD1. Looked up from germline, CDR1 is SQVTM and CDR2 is ANQGSEA. The length of the CDR3 is 15 residues. Trimming at V came to 0 bases and at J to 6 bases, leaving 6 bases not matched to a gene.